A selection of T cell receptor beta chains follows, all from one sample in a study of cytomegalovirus exposure and HLA in healthy donors. The data were produced by immunoSEQ multiplex PCR, yet TCRdb's version contains in-frame clones alone and is incomplete. Here the sample spans some 140,000 clones, roughly 90% being singletons. Sequenced: PBMCs. These receptor sequences come from a man aged 18 to 29 in good health and CMV-seronegative. CDR3s include the opening cysteine and the closing phenylalanine or tryptophan. A D gene is named only where the DNA matches it firmly. Size is omitted from some rows. Given values are once, few, many or a class for expanded clones.

-	TRBJ1-2	-	TRBV19	CASSIVALGHGYTF	TGTGCCAGTAGTATAGTGGCCCTGGGGCATGGCTACACCTTC
TRBD1	TRBJ2-5	-	TRBV9	CASSPGGGETQYF	TGTGCCAGCAGCCCAGGGGGTGGAGAGACCCAGTACTTC
-	TRBJ1-2	once	TRBV7-2	CASSLAIDGNYGYTF	TGTGCCAGCAGCTTAGCAATCGACGGGAACTATGGCTACACCTTC
-	TRBJ2-7	-	TRBV13	CASSLWGRGLNSGPAAYEQYF	TGTGCCAGCAGCTTATGGGGCAGGGGCCTGAATAGCGGGCCGGCAGCTTACGAGCAGTACTTC
-	TRBJ1-1	-	TRBV13	CASSLVWDSNTEAFF	TGTGCCAGCAGCTTAGTCTGGGACTCGAACACTGAAGCTTTCTTT
-	TRBJ2-7	-	TRBV18	CASSIALAYEQYF	TGTGCCAGCTCAATAGCGCTTGCCTACGAGCAGTACTTC
TRBD2	TRBJ2-7	-	TRBV28	CASSLTSGSYEQYF	TGTGCCAGCAGTTTGACTAGCGGGAGCTACGAGCAGTACTTC
-	TRBJ2-7	-	TRBV28	CASSLMAGEAYEQYF	TGTGCCAGCAGTTTAATGGCAGGGGAAGCCTACGAGCAGTACTTC
TRBD1	TRBJ1-2	-	TRBV19	CASTSSPRDRALRGYTF	TGTGCCAGTACCTCCTCGCCCCGGGACAGGGCGTTAAGGGGCTACACCTTC
TRBD1	TRBJ2-7	-	TRBV5-1	CASSLQGQVHEQYF	TGCGCCAGCAGCTTGCAAGGACAGGTACACGAGCAGTACTTC
TRBD2	TRBJ2-5	-	TRBV7-6	CASSYSGGIQETQYF	TGTGCCAGCAGCTATAGCGGGGGGATCCAAGAGACCCAGTACTTC
TRBD2	TRBJ2-7	-	TRBV14	CASSPGLGSYEQYF	TGTGCCAGCAGCCCTGGACTAGGTTCCTACGAGCAGTACTTC
-	TRBJ1-1	-	TRBV29-1	CSASRLKDPMNTEAFF	TGCAGCGCTTCAAGACTCAAGGATCCCATGAACACTGAAGCTTTCTTT
TRBD1	TRBJ2-1	-	TRBV29-1	CSVERGTGAHEQFF	TGCAGCGTTGAGAGGGGGACAGGGGCCCATGAGCAGTTCTTC
-	TRBJ1-1	-	TRBV18	CASSPARRQSTEAFF	TGTGCCAGCTCACCGGCGCGGCGTCAGAGCACTGAAGCTTTCTTT
TRBD2	TRBJ2-6	-	TRBV2	CASRRLAGAGANVLTF	TGTGCCAGCAGACGGCTAGCGGGAGCTGGGGCCAACGTCCTGACTTTC
-	TRBJ1-5	few	TRBV30	CAWSRGFENQPQHF	TGTGCCTGGAGTCGCGGGTTTGAGAATCAGCCCCAGCATTTT
TRBD2	TRBJ2-2	-	TRBV7-9	CASSFVAGLVSIGELFF	TGTGCCAGCAGCTTTGTAGCGGGTTTGGTTTCTATCGGGGAGCTGTTTTTT
-	TRBJ2-5	-	TRBV4-1	CASSQDALQETQYF	TGCGCCAGCAGCCAAGATGCACTACAAGAGACCCAGTACTTC
TRBD2	TRBJ2-7	-	TRBV6-5	CASSYGTSGMPEQYF	TGTGCCAGCAGTTACGGGACTAGCGGGATGCCCGAGCAGTACTTC
TRBD1	TRBJ1-4	-	TRBV5-6	CASSFGGTALNEKLFF	TGTGCCAGCAGCTTCGGAGGGACAGCACTCAATGAAAAACTGTTTTTT
TRBD1	TRBJ1-1	-	TRBV5-6	CASSLTGQAANTEAFF	TGTGCCAGCAGCTTAACGGGACAGGCAGCGAACACTGAAGCTTTCTTT